This T cell receptor (beta chain) was recovered during a study of cytomegalovirus exposure and HLA in healthy donors. The study, taken as a whole, reports: Researchers counted approximately 160 TCR beta chains as cytomegalovirus-associated. Reports credit the classifier with highly specific, highly sensitive diagnosis of cytomegalovirus status. Most TCR sequences were rare, but some public TCRs occurred in many donors.

Method: immunoSEQ multiplex PCR; TCRdb's copy keeps in-frame clones and lacks some. The profile covers about 130,000 clones, with around 94% appearing a single time and roughly 1.2% taken by the ten largest. A word on this clone: What it recognizes is unknown.

The CDR3 length is 13 residues. After removal of 8 bases from V and 2 bases from J, the junction contained 5 bases not matched to a gene. In germline, CDR1 is MNHEY, CDR2 SMNVEV (reference sequence). The receptor comes from a woman aged 18 to 35 in good health and CMV-seronegative. Material: PBMCs. The chain has TRBV27 and TRBJ1-1; 7 bases align to TRBD1. The CDR3 DNA reads TGTGCCAGCGCAAACAGGGGCAACACTGAAGCTTTCTTT. The encoded protein is CASANRGNTEAFF.